The clone carrying this T cell receptor (beta chain) was counted once. One junction end disagrees with the germline gene, perhaps due to a read error. This sample was taken from a study of blood T cells in healthy people across ages. With a J-beta primer mix and a sample-barcoded 5' primer, a second PCR ran 7 to 11 cycles. The template-switch adaptor was a 5' adaptor with 12 random nucleotides. It tagged each cDNA molecule. MiXCR, run by TCRdb on the 5' RACE reads, gives a single entry per CDR3 protein. This sample has some 1,000,000 distinct CDR3 sequences, with around 25% found just once. The CDR3 covers 15 residues. Germline CDR1 SGHTA, CDR2 FQGNSA. In addition, the sample was reused for a study of T cells of mothers and their children. That investigation notes: It was observed that no persistent microchimeric T cell clones could be detected.

Sequencing was done on a sample of blood. V and J are TRBV7-2 and TRBJ1-1; D gene uncertain. This receptor was obtained from a girl aged 2 to 9 in good health. Here the CDR3 DNA reads TGTGCCAGCAGCTTAATGGGCGCAGCGAACACTGAAGCTTCCTTT. This translates into CASSLMGAANTEASF. The full variable domain, its missing parts supplied by reference TRBV7-2 and TRBJ1-1, is GAGVSQSPSNKVTEKGKDVELRCDPISGHTALYWYRQSLGQGLEFLIYFQGNSAPDKSGLPSDRFSAERTGGSVSTLTIQRTQQEDSAVYLCASSLMGAANTEASFGQGTRLTVV.